Below, 21 T cell receptor beta chains from the same sample are listed, as sequenced in a study of neoadjuvant anti-PD-1 for oral cavity cancer. Time point given: after neoadjuvant nivolumab, at surgical resection. The table came from immunoSEQ multiplex PCR; TCRdb's copy has only in-frame clones and leaves some out. Among over 60,000 clones listed, approximately 87% were seen once. The sequencing used PBMCs, collected after nivolumab (anti-PD-1) treatment. The source is a person aged 35-79 years with oral cavity squamous cell carcinoma.

The V call is TRBV19, the J call TRBJ2-2; the D call may be TRBD1 or TRBD2 (6 bases each). The CDR3 is made up of 15 amino acids. Germline V gene data show CDR1 as LNHDA and CDR2 as SQIVND (reference sequence). Deletions cut 6 bases from V and 4 bases from J, with 15 bases between. CDR3 coding DNA: TGTGCCAGTAGCACCCAGAGGGGGGCCACCGGGGAGCTGTTTTTT. Translated, it gives CASSTQRGATGELFF.

This clone was observed once. The chain employs TRBV5-1 and TRBJ1-1; D perhaps matches TRBD1 (5 bases). The CDR3 runs 13 residues. Trimming removed 5 bases from V and 5 bases from J, with 13 bases in between. Per germline, CDR1 SGHRS and CDR2 YFSETQ. The CDR3 DNA is TGCGCCAGCAGATCCGACAGTATTACTGAAGCTTTCTTT. Protein product: CASRSDSITEAFF.

In its sample, this clone was seen once. V is TRBV6-5 and J is TRBJ2-5; the match to TRBD1 covers 8 bases. Trimming at V came to 1 base and at J to 1 base, leaving 2 bases not matched to a gene. Germline V lookup: CDR1 MNHEY, CDR2 SVGAGI. This CDR3 is built from 15 residues. The CDR3 sequence: CASSYLQGGQETQYF. CDR3 coding DNA: TGTGCCAGCAGTTACTTACAGGGGGGCCAAGAGACCCAGTACTTC.

This chain links TRBV9 with TRBJ2-7; 11 bases agree with TRBD1. The CDR3 spans 15 residues. V lost 0 bases to trimming and J lost 7 bases; unmatched junction nucleotides: 6. Germline CDR1 reads SGDLS; CDR2 reads YYNGEE. For the CDR3, the DNA is TGTGCCAGCAGCGTAGCCGGGACAGGGGGTGGAGAGCAGTACTTC. Translating gives CASSVAGTGGGEQYF.

The chain couples TRBV25-1 to TRBJ2-5; D is perhaps TRBD1 or TRBD2 (7 bases each). The V and J ends lost 1 base and 4 bases respectively, with 19 bases between them. CDR1 is MGHDK, CDR2 SYGVNS, per germline. The CDR3 totals 17 residues. In DNA, the CDR3 is TGTGCCAGCAGTGAATTTCAGGGAGGGGGCGCTGGAGAGACCCAGTACTTC. It encodes CASSEFQGGGAGETQYF.

V usage is TRBV4-1 and J usage is TRBJ1-4; the D is unclear. Germline V gene data show CDR1 as MGHRA and CDR2 as YSYEKL. The length of the CDR3 is 17 residues. V gave up 1 base and J gave up 0 bases, with 12 bases separating them. The CDR3 region has the DNA TGCGCCAGCAGCCAAGCGGCGGGCCAGACAACTAATGAAAAACTGTTTTTT. This codes for CASSQAAGQTTNEKLFF.

This chain connects TRBV2 to TRBJ2-5; 14 bases are shared with TRBD2. The CDR3 runs 17 residues. Germline CDR1 is SNHLY and CDR2 is FYNNEI. The ends lost 6 bases at V and 2 bases at J; junction bases unmatched: 8. CDR3 loop: CASRRTRTSGGQETQYF. DNA for the CDR3: TGTGCCAGCAGGAGGACTCGGACTAGCGGGGGGCAAGAGACCCAGTACTTC.

This chain links TRBV2 with TRBJ1-1; 8 bases are shared with TRBD1. Germline V gene data show CDR1 as SNHLY and CDR2 as FYNNEI. V gave up 6 bases and J gave up 2 bases; unmatched junction bases: 8. The CDR3 contains 15 residues. Here the CDR3 DNA reads TGTGCCAGCAGACTACAGGGGGTAGGTAACACTGAAGCTTTCTTT. Amino acids: CASRLQGVGNTEAFF.

This clone has a single count. In nucleotides, the CDR3 is TGTGCCAGCAATCGGCGTCCCGGGGAGCTGTTTTTT. It specifies CASNRRPGELFF. The chain links TRBV6-4 to TRBJ2-2; D remains unclear. Trimming cost V 7 bases and J 6 bases, with 9 bases left between them. CDR3 length equals 12 residues. Germline V CDR1 and CDR2: MRHNA, SNTAGT.

The chain couples TRBV10-3 to TRBJ2-1; D is possibly TRBD2 (5 bases). Germline loops: CDR1 ENHRY, CDR2 SYGVKD. Trimming pared 3 bases from V and 0 bases from J, leaving 15 bases between. This CDR3 has 17 residues. Here the CDR3 DNA reads TGTGCCATCAGTGATTCGTGGAGAGGAGGCTCCTACAATGAGCAGTTCTTC. Amino acids: CAISDSWRGGSYNEQFF.

This rearrangement joins TRBV19 to TRBJ2-3; D not resolved. This CDR3 contains 14 residues. V lost 2 bases to trimming and J lost 4 bases, with 10 bases between them. Germline V CDR1 and CDR2: LNHDA, SQIVND (reference sequence). The CDR3 nucleotides read TGTGCCAGTAGTATAATGAGTGGGGCAGATACGCAGTATTTT. Its translation is CASSIMSGADTQYF.

V and J are TRBV19 and TRBJ1-5; perhaps TRBD1 as D (5 bases). Trimming shortened V by 5 bases and J by 3 bases, and 14 bases separated the two germline ends. The length of the CDR3 is 15 residues. Germline V CDR1 and CDR2: LNHDA, SQIVND (reference sequence). The CDR3 DNA follows: TGTGCCAGTAGTGTCAATCAGGGACTCAATCAGCCCCAGCATTTT. Translation gives CASSVNQGLNQPQHF.

The chain employs TRBV5-1 and TRBJ1-1; no reliable D call. V gave up 0 bases and J gave up 6 bases, with 18 bases separating them. CDR1 is SGHRS and CDR2 is YFSETQ in the germline V gene. CDR3 length equals 16 residues. CDR3 nucleotide sequence: TGCGCCAGCAGCTTGGCGTCCGGGGAGGTTGGGGCTGAAGCTTTCTTT. Translation gives CASSLASGEVGAEAFF.

The chain has TRBV6-1 and TRBJ2-1; 8 bases map to TRBD2. Unmatched junction bases numbered 4, after V lost 6 bases and J lost 0 bases. Looked up from germline, CDR1 is MNHNS and CDR2 is SASEGT. The CDR3 runs to 15 residues. CDR3 sequence reads: CASSQRESSYNEQFF. The DNA of the CDR3 is TGTGCCAGCAGCCAGCGGGAGAGCTCCTACAATGAGCAGTTCTTC.

V and J are TRBV7-3 and TRBJ2-1; 8 nucleotides match TRBD1. The CDR3 totals 18 residues. V was clipped by 5 bases and J by 8 bases; unmatched bases: 20. Germline loops: CDR1 SGHTA, CDR2 FQGTGA. The CDR3 coding sequence is TGTGCCAGCAGCGCCGGGGGCAGGGGGCGGCGGTTAGGGTATGAGCAGTTCTTC. It encodes CASSAGGRGRRLGYEQFF. Drawing the rest from reference TRBV7-3 and TRBJ2-1, the complete variable domain is GAGVSQTPSNKVTEKGKYVELRCDPISGHTALYWYRQSLGQGPEFLIYFQGTGAADDSGLPNDRFFAVRPEGSVSTLKIQRTERGDSAVYLCASSAGGRGRRLGYEQFFGPGTRLTVL.

DNA for the CDR3: TGTGCCAGCAGCTTTGACAGGCAGGCCGGGGAGCTGTTTTTT. As protein: CASSFDRQAGELFF. The V call is TRBV5-8, the J call TRBJ2-2; maybe TRBD1 (6 bases). Trimming pared 2 bases from V and 6 bases from J, leaving 11 bases between. The CDR3 length is 14 residues. Germline V gives CDR1 SGHTS, CDR2 YDEGEE. Together with reference TRBV5-8 and TRBJ2-2, the CDR3 gives the full variable domain: EAGVTQSPTHLIKTRGQQATLRCSPISGHTSVYWYQQALGLGLQFLLWYDEGEERNRGNFPPRFSGRQFPNYSSELNVNALELEDSALYLCASSFDRQAGELFFGEGSRLTVL.

This clone was seen a single time. The chain is built from TRBV7-9 and TRBJ1-3, with D possibly being TRBD1 (5 bases). The CDR3 runs to 14 residues. Trimming took off 4 bases at V and 0 bases at J, with 7 bases between the two ends. Germline CDR1 is SEHNR and CDR2 is FQNEAQ (reference sequence). The CDR3 loop is CASSYTGSGNTIYF. The CDR3 region has the DNA TGTGCCAGCAGCTACACAGGCTCTGGAAACACCATATATTTT.

This clone was seen a single time. The chain uses TRBV21-1 and TRBJ2-2. TRBV21-1 is shown as a pseudogene. This CDR3 contains 13 residues. Here the CDR3 reads CASSKANTGELFF. In DNA form, the CDR3 reads TGTGCCAGCAGCAAAGCGAACACCGGGGAGCTGTTTTTT.

This rearrangement joins TRBV18 to TRBJ2-7, with D unclear. The ends were cut back, 0 bases at V and 6 bases at J, with 12 bases in the middle. This CDR3 region has 14 residues. Germline V gene lookup returns CDR1 KGHSH and CDR2 LQKENI. The CDR3 DNA reads TGTGCCAGCTCACCACCCGCCGGAGACGCCGAGCAGTACTTC. It codes for CASSPPAGDAEQYF.

The table lists this clone with a count of one. V usage is TRBV5-1 and J usage is TRBJ1-2; the match to TRBD1 covers 7 bases. The germline CDR1 and CDR2 sequences are SGHRS and YFSETQ. This CDR3 is built from 15 residues. After removal of 0 bases from V and 2 bases from J, the junction contained 4 bases not matched to a gene. The CDR3 bases are TGCGCCAGCAGCTTGGCCCCACAGGGGAACTATGGCTACACCTTC. Translation: CASSLAPQGNYGYTF.

The chain couples TRBV13 to TRBJ1-5; D uncertain. Trimming left V 3 bases short and J 0 bases short, with 9 bases between. The CDR3 is 15 residues long. CDR1 is PRHDT, CDR2 FYEKMQ, per germline (reference sequence). CDR3 DNA: TGTGCCAGCAGCTTTGTCCAGAATAGCAATCAGCCCCAGCATTTT. Encoded protein: CASSFVQNSNQPQHF.